This TCR beta chain stems from a study of blood T cell repertoires in COVID-19. V trimming: 5 bases; J trimming: 1 base; junction bases outside the gene matches: 8. The germline gives CDR1 SGHRS, CDR2 YFSETQ. The CDR3 spans 16 residues. Authors' processing steps: Reference gene primer amplification in the assay estimated nucleated cell counts. TCRdb keeps only in-frame clones here, not all; method: immunoSEQ multiplex PCR. That table supplies the V and J calls and clone size; D and trimming were determined from the DNA. The sample has some 370,000 clones; 90% are singletons. Sequenced sample: peripheral blood. This clonotype originated in a man aged 18 to 35 with active or convalescent COVID-19. This rearrangement joins TRBV5-1 to TRBJ2-2, with 7 bases lining up with TRBD1. DNA of the CDR3: TGCGCCAGCAGTTATACAGGGGACCTGAACACCGGGGAGCTGTTTTTT. It specifies CASSYTGDLNTGELFF.